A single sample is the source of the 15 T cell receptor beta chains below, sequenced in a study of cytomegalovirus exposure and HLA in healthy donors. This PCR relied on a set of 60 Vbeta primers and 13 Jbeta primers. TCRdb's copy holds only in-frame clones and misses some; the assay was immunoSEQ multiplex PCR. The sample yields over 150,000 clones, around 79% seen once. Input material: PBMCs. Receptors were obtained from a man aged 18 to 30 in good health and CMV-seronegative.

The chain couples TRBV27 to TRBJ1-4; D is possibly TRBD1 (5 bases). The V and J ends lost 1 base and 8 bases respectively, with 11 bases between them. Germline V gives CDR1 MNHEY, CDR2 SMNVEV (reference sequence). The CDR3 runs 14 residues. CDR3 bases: TGTGCCAGCAGTTTATACCAGGGAGGCGAAAAACTGTTTTTT. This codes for CASSLYQGGEKLFF.

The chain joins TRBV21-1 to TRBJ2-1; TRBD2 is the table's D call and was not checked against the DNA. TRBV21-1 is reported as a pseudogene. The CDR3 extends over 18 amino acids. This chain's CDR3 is CASSKLAGGPRGYNEQFF. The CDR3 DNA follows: TGTGCCAGCAGCAAGCTAGCGGGAGGGCCTCGGGGGTACAATGAGCAGTTCTTC.

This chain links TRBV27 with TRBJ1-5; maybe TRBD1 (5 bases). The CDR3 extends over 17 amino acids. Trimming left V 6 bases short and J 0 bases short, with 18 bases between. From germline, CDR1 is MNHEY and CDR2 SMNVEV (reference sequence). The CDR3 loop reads CASSRVGGGDSNQPQHF. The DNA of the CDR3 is TGTGCCAGCAGCCGGGTGGGGGGAGGGGATAGCAATCAGCCCCAGCATTTT.

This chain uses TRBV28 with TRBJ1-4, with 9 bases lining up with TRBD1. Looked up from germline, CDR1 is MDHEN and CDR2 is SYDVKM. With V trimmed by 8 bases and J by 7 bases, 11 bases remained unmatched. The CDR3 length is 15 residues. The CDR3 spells CASQGGQGPSEKLFF. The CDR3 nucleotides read TGTGCCAGCCAGGGGGGACAGGGTCCGAGTGAAAAACTGTTTTTT.

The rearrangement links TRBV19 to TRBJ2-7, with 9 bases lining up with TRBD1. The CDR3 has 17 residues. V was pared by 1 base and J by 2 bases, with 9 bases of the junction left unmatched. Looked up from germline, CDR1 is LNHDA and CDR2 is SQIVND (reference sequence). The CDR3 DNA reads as TGTGCCAGTAGTATAGCTCCCCTTGGGGACAGGGCCTACGAGCAGTACTTC. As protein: CASSIAPLGDRAYEQYF.

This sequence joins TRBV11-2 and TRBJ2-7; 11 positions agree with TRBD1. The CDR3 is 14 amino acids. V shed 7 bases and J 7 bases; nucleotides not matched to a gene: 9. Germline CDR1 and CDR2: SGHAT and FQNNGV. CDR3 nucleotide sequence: TGTGCCAGCACCGGACAGGGGGCCGCGTGGGAGCAGTACTTC. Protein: CASTGQGAAWEQYF.

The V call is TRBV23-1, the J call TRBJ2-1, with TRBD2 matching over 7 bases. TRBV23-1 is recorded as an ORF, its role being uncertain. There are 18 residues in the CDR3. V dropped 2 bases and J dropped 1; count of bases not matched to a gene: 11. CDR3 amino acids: CASSQKSREWVSYNEQFF. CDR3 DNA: TGCGCCAGCAGTCAAAAGTCGCGGGAGTGGGTGTCCTACAATGAGCAGTTCTTC.

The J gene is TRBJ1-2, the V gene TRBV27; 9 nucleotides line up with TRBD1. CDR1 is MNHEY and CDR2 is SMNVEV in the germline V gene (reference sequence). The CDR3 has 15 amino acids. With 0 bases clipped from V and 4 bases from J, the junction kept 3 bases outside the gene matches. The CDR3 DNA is TGTGCCAGCAGTTTATCGGGGACAGGGATCTATGGCTACACCTTC. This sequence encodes CASSLSGTGIYGYTF.

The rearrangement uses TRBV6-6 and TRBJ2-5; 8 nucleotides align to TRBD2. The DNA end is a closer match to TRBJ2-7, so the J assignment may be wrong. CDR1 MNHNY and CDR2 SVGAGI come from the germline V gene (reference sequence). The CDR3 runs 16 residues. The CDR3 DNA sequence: TGTGCCAGCAGTTCCCCGGGGGGGCTGCCTAATACCGAGCAGTACTTC. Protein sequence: CASSSPGGLPNTEQYF.

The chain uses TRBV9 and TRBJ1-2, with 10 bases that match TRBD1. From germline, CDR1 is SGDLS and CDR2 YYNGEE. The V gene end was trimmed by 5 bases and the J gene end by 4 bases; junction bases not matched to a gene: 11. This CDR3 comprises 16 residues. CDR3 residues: CASSWIPGQGFYGYTF. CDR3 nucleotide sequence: TGTGCCAGCAGTTGGATTCCGGGACAGGGGTTCTATGGCTACACCTTC.

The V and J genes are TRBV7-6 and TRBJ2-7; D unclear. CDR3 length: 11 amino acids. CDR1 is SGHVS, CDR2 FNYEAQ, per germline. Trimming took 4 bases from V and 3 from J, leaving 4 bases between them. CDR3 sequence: CASSSNYEQYF. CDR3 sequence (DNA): TGTGCCAGCAGCTCCAACTACGAGCAGTACTTC. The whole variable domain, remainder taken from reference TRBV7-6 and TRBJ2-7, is GAGVSQSPRYKVTKRGQDVALRCDPISGHVSLYWYRQALGQGPEFLTYFNYEAQQDKSGLPNDRFSAERPEGSISTLTIQRTEQRDSAMYRCASSSNYEQYFGPGTRLTVT.

CDR3 coding DNA: TGTGCCAGAAAGGGACTAGCGGGAGCAGACTCCTACAATGAGCAGTTCTTC. Amino acids: CARKGLAGADSYNEQFF. The rearrangement uses TRBV12-1 and TRBJ2-1; the table gives TRBD2 as D, unverified against the DNA. TRBV12-1 is a pseudogene. The CDR3 runs to 17 residues.

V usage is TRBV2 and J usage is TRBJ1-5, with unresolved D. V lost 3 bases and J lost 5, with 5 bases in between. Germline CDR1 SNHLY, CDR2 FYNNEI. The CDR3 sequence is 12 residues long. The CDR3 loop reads CASSEADQPQHF. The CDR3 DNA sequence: TGTGCCAGCAGTGAGGCAGATCAGCCCCAGCATTTT.

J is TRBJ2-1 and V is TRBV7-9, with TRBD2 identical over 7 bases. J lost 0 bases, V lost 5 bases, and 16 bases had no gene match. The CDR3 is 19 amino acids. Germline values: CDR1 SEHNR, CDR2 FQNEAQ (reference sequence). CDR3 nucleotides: TGTGCCAGCAGCCCCCCGGAAGTGGTAGCGGGCCTCTCCTACAATGAGCAGTTCTTC. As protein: CASSPPEVVAGLSYNEQFF. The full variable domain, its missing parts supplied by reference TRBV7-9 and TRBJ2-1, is DTGVSQNPRHKITKRGQNVTFRCDPISEHNRLYWYRQTLGQGPEFLTYFQNEAQLEKSRLLSDRFSAERPKGSFSTLEIQRTEQGDSAMYLCASSPPEVVAGLSYNEQFFGPGTRLTVL.

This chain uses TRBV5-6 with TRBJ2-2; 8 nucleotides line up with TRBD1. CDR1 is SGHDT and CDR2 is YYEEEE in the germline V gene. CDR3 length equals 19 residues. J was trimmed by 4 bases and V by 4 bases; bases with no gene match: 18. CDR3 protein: CASSLEQGVLDWGTGELFF. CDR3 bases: TGTGCCAGCAGCCTAGAACAGGGGGTACTGGATTGGGGCACCGGGGAGCTGTTTTTT.